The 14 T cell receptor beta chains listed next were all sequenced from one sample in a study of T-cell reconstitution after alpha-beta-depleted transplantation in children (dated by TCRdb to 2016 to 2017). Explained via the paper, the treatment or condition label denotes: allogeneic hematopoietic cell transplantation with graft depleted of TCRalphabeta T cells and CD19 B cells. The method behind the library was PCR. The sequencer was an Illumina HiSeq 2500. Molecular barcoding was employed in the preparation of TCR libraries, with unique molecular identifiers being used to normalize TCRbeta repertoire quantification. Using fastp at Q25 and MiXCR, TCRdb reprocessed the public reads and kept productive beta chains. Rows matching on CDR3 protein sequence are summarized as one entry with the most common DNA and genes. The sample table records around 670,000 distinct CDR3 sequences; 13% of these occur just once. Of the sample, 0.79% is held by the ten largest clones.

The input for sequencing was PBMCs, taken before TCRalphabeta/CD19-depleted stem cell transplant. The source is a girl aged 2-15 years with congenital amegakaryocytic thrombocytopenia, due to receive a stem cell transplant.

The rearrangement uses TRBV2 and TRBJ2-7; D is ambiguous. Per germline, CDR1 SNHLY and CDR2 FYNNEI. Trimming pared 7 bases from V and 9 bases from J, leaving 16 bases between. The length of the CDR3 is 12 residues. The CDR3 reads CASNPRSGGQYF. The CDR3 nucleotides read TGTGCCAGCAACCCCCGAAGTGGCGGGCAGTACTTC.

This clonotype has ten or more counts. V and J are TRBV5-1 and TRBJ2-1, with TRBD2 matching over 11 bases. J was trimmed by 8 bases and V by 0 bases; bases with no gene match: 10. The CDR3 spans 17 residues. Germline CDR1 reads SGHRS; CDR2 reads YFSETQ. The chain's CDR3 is CASSLVLGTSGEHEQFF. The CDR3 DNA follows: TGCGCCAGCAGCTTGGTCCTCGGGACTAGCGGCGAGCATGAGCAGTTCTTC.

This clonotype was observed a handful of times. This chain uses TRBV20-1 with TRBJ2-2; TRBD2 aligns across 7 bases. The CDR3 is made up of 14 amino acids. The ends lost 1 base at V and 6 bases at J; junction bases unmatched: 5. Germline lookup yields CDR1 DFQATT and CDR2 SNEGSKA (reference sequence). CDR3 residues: CSARGSSGAGELFF. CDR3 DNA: TGCAGTGCTAGAGGGTCTAGCGGTGCCGGGGAGCTGTTTTTT.

The CDR3: CAALQGDGYTF. CDR3 DNA sequence: TGTGCCGCCCTCCAGGGAGATGGCTACACCTTC. The rearrangement uses TRBV10-3 and TRBJ1-2, with D tentatively TRBD1 (5 bases). Germline V gene lookup returns CDR1 ENHRY and CDR2 SYGVKD. CDR3 length equals 11 residues. Deletions cut 11 bases from V and 6 bases from J, with 13 bases between.

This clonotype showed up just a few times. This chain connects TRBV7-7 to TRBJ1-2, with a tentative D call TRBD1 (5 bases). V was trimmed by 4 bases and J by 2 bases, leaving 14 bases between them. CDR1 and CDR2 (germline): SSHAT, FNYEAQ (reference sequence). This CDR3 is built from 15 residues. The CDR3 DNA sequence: TGTGCCAGCAGCTCCCCCCGGGACGGAAACTATGGCTACACCTTC. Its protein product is CASSSPRDGNYGYTF. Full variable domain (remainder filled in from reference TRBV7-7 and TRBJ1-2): GAGVSQSPRYKVTKRGQDVTLRCDPISSHATLYWYQQALGQGPEFLTYFNYEAQPDKSGLPSDRFSAERPEGSISTLTIQRTEQRDSAMYRCASSSPRDGNYGYTFGSGTRLTVV.

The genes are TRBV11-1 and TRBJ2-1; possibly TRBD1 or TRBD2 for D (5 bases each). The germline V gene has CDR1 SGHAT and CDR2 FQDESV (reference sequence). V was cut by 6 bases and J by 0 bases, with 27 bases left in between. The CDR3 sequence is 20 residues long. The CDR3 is CASSGYAAGIMGVSYNEQFF. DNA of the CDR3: TGTGCCAGCAGTGGCTATGCGGCAGGGATCATGGGGGTCTCCTACAATGAGCAGTTCTTC.

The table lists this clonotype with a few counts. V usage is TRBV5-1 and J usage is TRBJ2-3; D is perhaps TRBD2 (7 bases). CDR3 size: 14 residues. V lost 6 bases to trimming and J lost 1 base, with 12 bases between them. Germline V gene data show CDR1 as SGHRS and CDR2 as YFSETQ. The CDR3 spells CASTREGGTDTQYF. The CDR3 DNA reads TGCGCCAGCACTAGGGAGGGGGGCACAGATACGCAGTATTTT.

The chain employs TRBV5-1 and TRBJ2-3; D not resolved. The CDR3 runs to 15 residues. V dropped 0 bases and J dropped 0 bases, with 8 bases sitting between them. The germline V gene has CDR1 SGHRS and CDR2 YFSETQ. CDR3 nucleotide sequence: TGCGCCAGCAGCTTGGCGGACGGAAGCACAGATACGCAGTATTTT. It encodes CASSLADGSTDTQYF.

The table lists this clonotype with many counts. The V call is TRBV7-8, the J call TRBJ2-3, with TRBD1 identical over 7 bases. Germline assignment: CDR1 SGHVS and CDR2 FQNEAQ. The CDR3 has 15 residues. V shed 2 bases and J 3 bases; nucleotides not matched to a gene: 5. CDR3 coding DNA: TGTGCCAGCAGCTTATACAGGGGTGGGACAGATACGCAGTATTTT. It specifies CASSLYRGGTDTQYF. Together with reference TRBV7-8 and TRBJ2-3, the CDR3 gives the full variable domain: GAGVSQSPRYKVAKRGQDVALRCDPISGHVSLFWYQQALGQGPEFLTYFQNEAQLDKSGLPSDRFFAERPEGSVSTLKIQRTQQEDSAVYLCASSLYRGGTDTQYFGPGTRLTVL.

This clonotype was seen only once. The chain's CDR3 is CASSAFGRGDYEQYF. DNA for the CDR3: TGTGCCAGCAGCGCGTTCGGTAGGGGGGACTACGAGCAGTACTTC. This chain uses TRBV13 with TRBJ2-7, with D perhaps being TRBD1 or TRBD2 (6 bases each). CDR3 length equals 15 residues. Trimming removed 5 bases from V and 3 bases from J, with 17 bases in between. CDR1 and CDR2 (germline): PRHDT, FYEKMQ (reference sequence).

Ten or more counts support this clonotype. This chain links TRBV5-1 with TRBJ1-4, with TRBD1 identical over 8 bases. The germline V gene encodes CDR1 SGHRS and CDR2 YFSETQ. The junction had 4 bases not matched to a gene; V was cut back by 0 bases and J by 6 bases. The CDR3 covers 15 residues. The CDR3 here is CASSLVPGQDEKLFF. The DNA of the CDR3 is TGCGCCAGCAGCTTGGTCCCGGGACAGGATGAAAAACTGTTTTTT.

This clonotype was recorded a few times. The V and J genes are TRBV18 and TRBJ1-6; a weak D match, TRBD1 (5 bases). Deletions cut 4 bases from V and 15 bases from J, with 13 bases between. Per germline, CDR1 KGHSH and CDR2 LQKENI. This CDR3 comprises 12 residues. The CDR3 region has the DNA TGTGCCAGCTCACAAGACAGCCTACTCCTCCACTTT. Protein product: CASSQDSLLLHF.

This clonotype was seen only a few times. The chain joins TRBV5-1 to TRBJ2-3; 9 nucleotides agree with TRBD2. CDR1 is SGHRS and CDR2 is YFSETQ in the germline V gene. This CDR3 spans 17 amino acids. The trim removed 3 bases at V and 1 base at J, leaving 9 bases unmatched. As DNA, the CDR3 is TGCGCCAGCAGCTCCCGCCGGGAGCGGGAGGGCACAGATACGCAGTATTTT. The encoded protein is CASSSRREREGTDTQYF. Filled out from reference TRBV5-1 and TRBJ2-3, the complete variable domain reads KAGVTQTPRYLIKTRGQQVTLSCSPISGHRSVSWYQQTPGQGLQFLFEYFSETQRNKGNFPGRFSGRQFSNSRSEMNVSTLELGDSALYLCASSSRREREGTDTQYFGPGTRLTVL.

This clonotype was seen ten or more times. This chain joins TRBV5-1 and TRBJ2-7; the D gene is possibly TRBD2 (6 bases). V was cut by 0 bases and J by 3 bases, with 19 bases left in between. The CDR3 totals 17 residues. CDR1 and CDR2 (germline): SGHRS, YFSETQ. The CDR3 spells CASSLAWDSLSSYEQYF. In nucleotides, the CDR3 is TGCGCCAGCAGCTTGGCCTGGGACTCTCTATCCAGCTACGAGCAGTACTTC.